What follows are 16 T cell receptor beta chains derived from one specimen sequenced in a study of cytomegalovirus exposure and HLA in healthy donors. PCR was performed using 60 Vbeta and 13 Jbeta primers. Generated by immunoSEQ multiplex PCR, the TCRdb table keeps only in-frame clones and is missing some. The sample has 150,000 to 200,000 clones, about 81% seen once; the top ten hold about 0.8%. The sequencing sample was made of PBMCs. These TCRs come from a woman younger than 35 in good health and CMV-seronegative.

V and J are TRBV6-1 and TRBJ1-2; TRBD1 aligns across 11 bases. After removal of 3 bases from V and 6 bases from J, the junction contained 6 bases not matched to a gene. The V gene's germline CDR1 is MNHNS and CDR2 SASEGT. The CDR3 extends over 15 amino acids. The chain's CDR3 is CASSDGQGAMNGYTF. CDR3 DNA: TGTGCCAGCAGTGATGGACAGGGGGCAATGAATGGCTACACCTTC.

The chain joins TRBV30 to TRBJ1-1, with unresolved D. Germline V gives CDR1 GTSNPN, CDR2 SVGIG (reference sequence). CDR3 length: 12 residues. Trimming stripped 0 bases from V and 6 bases from J, with 8 bases between. CDR3 coding DNA: TGTGCCTGGAGTGTACTTTCCCCTGAAGCTTTCTTT. The encoded protein is CAWSVLSPEAFF.

CDR3 nucleotides: TGTGCCACCACTACGGGACAGGGGGTGATCGAGCAGTACTTC. Translated: CATTTGQGVIEQYF. The chain combines TRBV6-5 with TRBJ2-7, with 11 bases identical to TRBD1. V dropped 10 bases and J dropped 6; count of bases not matched to a gene: 11. CDR1 is MNHEY and CDR2 is SVGAGI in the germline V gene. The CDR3 is 14 amino acids.

The V call is TRBV28, the J call TRBJ2-1, with 10 bases identical to TRBD2. V was pared by 5 bases and J by 7 bases, with 8 bases of the junction left unmatched. Germline V gene data show CDR1 as MDHEN and CDR2 as SYDVKM. This CDR3 comprises 15 residues. CDR3: CASSMSGRAGNEQFF. The DNA for the CDR3 is TGTGCCAGCAGTATGAGCGGGAGGGCCGGGAATGAGCAGTTCTTC.

The chain employs TRBV6-1 and TRBJ2-4; 9 bases line up with TRBD1. CDR1 and CDR2 from the germline V gene are MNHNS and SASEGT. Unmatched junction bases numbered 6, after V lost 2 bases and J lost 7 bases. The CDR3 extends over 15 amino acids. The CDR3 DNA follows: TGTGCCAGCAGTGAATACAGGGGGCTGGGGAACATTCAGTACTTC. This sequence encodes CASSEYRGLGNIQYF.

With regard to this clone: Other DNA sequences within the sample encode an identical CDR3. This chain links TRBV27 with TRBJ2-7; TRBD1 matches 10 bases. The trim removed 5 bases at V and 1 base at J, leaving 2 bases unmatched. The CDR3 spans 14 residues. Germline V gene sequence: CDR1 MNHEY, CDR2 SMNVEV (reference sequence). The DNA of the CDR3 is TGTGCCAGCAGTCTGGGACAGGGGTCCTACGAGCAGTACTTC. Translation: CASSLGQGSYEQYF.

The chain joins TRBV20-1 to TRBJ1-1, with 7 bases that match TRBD1. The CDR3 sequence is 10 residues long. Germline CDR1 reads DFQATT; CDR2 reads SNEGSKA (reference sequence). After removal of 6 bases from V and 9 bases from J, the junction contained 4 bases not matched to a gene. The CDR3 loop reads CSAGGTKAFF. Here the CDR3 DNA reads TGCAGTGCAGGGGGCACCAAAGCTTTCTTT.

Written as DNA, the CDR3 is TGTGCCAGCAGCGGAATAAAGCGGGGGGCATTCACAGATACGCAGTATTTT. Protein sequence: CASSGIKRGAFTDTQYF. The chain employs TRBV7-9 and TRBJ2-3, with TRBD2 identical over 9 bases. CDR1 is SEHNR and CDR2 is FQNEAQ in the germline V gene (reference sequence). CDR3 size: 17 residues. After removal of 5 bases from V and 2 bases from J, the junction contained 11 bases not matched to a gene.

The DNA of the CDR3 is TGTGCCAGCCGGGGAGGCCTCCTAACACGCCCCGATGAAAAACTGTTTTTT. It codes for CASRGGLLTRPDEKLFF. The chain has TRBV18 and TRBJ1-4; D is unclear. CDR3 length: 17 amino acids. Germline V gene lookup returns CDR1 KGHSH and CDR2 LQKENI. Deletions cut 8 bases from V and 6 bases from J, with 25 bases between. Using reference TRBV18 and TRBJ1-4 for the parts outside the CDR3, the full variable domain is NAGVMQNPRHLVRRRGQEARLRCSPMKGHSHVYWYRQLPEEGLKFMVYLQKENIIDESGMPKERFSAEFPKEGPSILRIQQVVRGDSAAYFCASRGGLLTRPDEKLFFGSGTQLSVL.

The rearrangement joins TRBV6-5 to TRBJ2-2; 9 positions agree with TRBD2. CDR3 length equals 15 residues. V lost 6 bases and J lost 0; bases outside the gene matches: 2. Germline V gives CDR1 MNHEY, CDR2 SVGAGI. The CDR3 DNA sequence: TGTGCCAGCAGCTTAGCGGGGGCGAACACCGGGGAGCTGTTTTTT. This translates into CASSLAGANTGELFF.

J is TRBJ2-1 and V is TRBV7-9; 12 nucleotides line up with TRBD2. Unmatched junction bases numbered 11, after V lost 4 bases and J lost 10 bases. CDR1 is SEHNR, CDR2 FQNEAQ, per germline (reference sequence). The CDR3 is made up of 16 amino acids. The CDR3 coding sequence is TGTGCCAGCAGCTCACGACTAGCGGGAGCAATATGGGAGCAGTTCTTC. Protein product: CASSSRLAGAIWEQFF.

The chain employs TRBV29-1 and TRBJ2-7, with 7 bases identical to TRBD1. Germline CDR1 SQVTM, CDR2 ANQGSEA. This CDR3 has 15 amino acids. With 2 bases clipped from V and 0 bases from J, the junction kept 7 bases outside the gene matches. The DNA for the CDR3 is TGCAGCGTTGAATCGACCGGGACAGACTCCTACGAGCAGTACTTC. Its translation: CSVESTGTDSYEQYF.

The CDR3 sequence is CASRPGQGAGYTF. Written as DNA, the CDR3 is TGTGCCAGCAGACCGGGACAGGGGGCGGGCTACACCTTC. The chain recombines TRBV13 with TRBJ1-2; TRBD1 matches at 12 bases. The CDR3 contains 13 residues. Per germline, CDR1 PRHDT and CDR2 FYEKMQ (reference sequence). V shed 6 bases and J 8 bases; nucleotides not matched to a gene: 4. Full variable domain (rest looked up from reference TRBV13 and TRBJ1-2): AAGVIQSPRHLIKEKRETATLKCYPIPRHDTVYWYQQGPGQDPQFLISFYEKMQSDKGSIPDRFSAQQFSDYHSELNMSSLELGDSALYFCASRPGQGAGYTFGSGTRLTVV.

This clone was observed once. The chain has TRBV2 and TRBJ2-1, with 10 bases matching TRBD2. Germline V lookup: CDR1 SNHLY, CDR2 FYNNEI. Unmatched junction bases numbered 12, after V lost 7 bases and J lost 12 bases. There are 14 residues in the CDR3. CDR3 in amino acids: CASTGLADDSGQFF. In DNA, the CDR3 is TGTGCCAGCACCGGACTAGCGGATGATTCTGGGCAGTTCTTC.

V is TRBV5-1 and J is TRBJ1-1, with D possibly TRBD1 on 6 matching bases. CDR1 and CDR2 (germline): SGHRS, YFSETQ. The CDR3 spans 18 residues. The V end lost 0 bases, the J end lost 4 bases, and 22 bases lay between the germline ends. The CDR3 nucleotides are TGCGCCAGCAGCTTGGTTGCGGCAGGGGATATGTTAGTCACTGAAGCTTTCTTT. This translates into CASSLVAAGDMLVTEAFF.

The CDR3 reads CASNPRTAGSTDTQYF. The CDR3 region has the DNA TGTGCCAGCAACCCTAGGACGGCAGGGAGCACAGATACGCAGTATTTT. The V gene is TRBV4-2, the J gene TRBJ2-3; D possibly corresponds to TRBD1 (5 bases). This CDR3 is built from 16 residues. V was cut by 7 bases and J by 0 bases, with 17 bases left in between. The germline CDR1 and CDR2 sequences are LGHNA and YNFKEQ.